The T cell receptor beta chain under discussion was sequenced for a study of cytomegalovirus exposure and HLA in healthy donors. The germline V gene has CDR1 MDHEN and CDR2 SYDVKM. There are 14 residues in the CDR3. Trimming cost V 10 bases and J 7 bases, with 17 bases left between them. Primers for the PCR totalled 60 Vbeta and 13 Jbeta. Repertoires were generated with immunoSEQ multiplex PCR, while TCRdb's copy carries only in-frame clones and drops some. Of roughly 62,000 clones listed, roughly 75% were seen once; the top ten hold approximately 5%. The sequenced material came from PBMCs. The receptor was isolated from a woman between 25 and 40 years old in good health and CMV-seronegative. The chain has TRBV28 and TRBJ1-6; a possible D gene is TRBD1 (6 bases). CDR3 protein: CAINARGANSPLHF. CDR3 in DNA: TGTGCCATCAATGCCCGGGGGGCCAATTCACCCCTCCACTTT.